What follows is one T cell receptor beta chain and its context. The data stem from a study of blood T cell repertoires in COVID-19. Study as a whole: There were acute and convalescent COVID-19 samples, and they came from the United States, Italy and Spain.

Germline V gene lookup returns CDR1 MGHDK and CDR2 SYGVNS. J gave up 4 bases and V 8 bases, and 12 bases lay outside the gene matches. The CDR3 is made up of 15 amino acids. Per the authors' pipeline: Quantification of nucleated cells was approximated via reference gene primer amplification. Here immunoSEQ multiplex PCR was the method, and the copy in TCRdb shows in-frame clones only, minus some. V, J and clone size are those of that table, while D and trimming were read from the DNA. Here the sample spans some 200,000 clones, around 83% being singletons. The origin of this receptor is a woman between 40 and 55 years old with acute or convalescent COVID-19. The sequencing input was peripheral blood. The rearrangement joins TRBV25-1 to TRBJ2-5; TRBD2 aligns across 8 bases. The CDR3 nucleotides are TGTGCCAGCGGTCACGACGGGGCGGGGGGAGAGACCCAGTACTTC. It encodes CASGHDGAGGETQYF. Using reference TRBV25-1 and TRBJ2-5 for the parts outside the CDR3, the full variable domain is EADIYQTPRYLVIGTGKKITLECSQTMGHDKMYWYQQDPGMELHLIHYSYGVNSTEKGDLSSESTVSRIRTEHFPLTLESARPSHTSQYLCASGHDGAGGETQYFGPGTRLLVL.